One and the same sample provided the 20 T cell receptor beta chains below, sequenced in a study of blood T cell repertoires in COVID-19. TCRdb keeps only in-frame clones here, not all; method: immunoSEQ multiplex PCR. Of over 150,000 clones in the sample, around four fifths were seen once. Input material: peripheral blood. The receptors were gathered from a human donor with acute or convalescent COVID-19. The donor label of this sample is uncertain.

In its sample, this clone was seen a few times. The chain employs TRBV7-2 and TRBJ1-1, with D hard to call. CDR1 SGHTA and CDR2 FQGNSA come from the germline V gene. The CDR3 is made up of 13 amino acids. V gave up 3 bases and J gave up 0 bases, with 5 bases separating them. In DNA, the CDR3 is TGTGCCAGCAGCTTCGGGTTGAACACTGAAGCTTTCTTT. Its translation: CASSFGLNTEAFF.

The rearrangement joins TRBV29-1 to TRBJ1-6; no firm D call. The CDR3 totals 14 residues. Germline loops: CDR1 SQVTM, CDR2 ANQGSEA. V was cut by 5 bases and J by 0 bases, with 8 bases left in between. The CDR3 region is CSVRLSSYNSPLHF. The CDR3 DNA reads TGCAGCGTTCGCCTGAGCTCCTATAATTCACCCCTCCACTTT.

This clone is a singleton in its sample. The V call is TRBV19, the J call TRBJ2-3; 7 bases fit TRBD2. Germline CDR1 is LNHDA and CDR2 is SQIVND (reference sequence). CDR3 length: 16 amino acids. The V and J ends lost 8 bases and 5 bases, in that order; junction bases with no gene match: 16. The DNA for the CDR3 is TGTGCCAGTGCTTATGGGGGAGGGCGGTTTGGAGATACGCAGTATTTT. Its translation: CASAYGGGRFGDTQYF.

The chain joins TRBV15 to TRBJ2-7, with TRBD2 matching 8 bases. The CDR3 consists of 15 residues. V shed 5 bases and J 2 bases; nucleotides not matched to a gene: 8. Germline-derived CDR1 and CDR2 are LNHNV and YYDKDF (reference sequence). CDR3 amino acids: CATSDRGGRTYEQYF. DNA of the CDR3: TGTGCCACCAGCGATCGGGGGGGAAGAACCTACGAGCAGTACTTC.

The J gene is TRBJ1-1, the V gene TRBV19; TRBD1 aligns across 7 bases. The ends lost 7 bases at V and 4 bases at J; junction bases unmatched: 6. This CDR3 has 13 residues. In germline, CDR1 is LNHDA, CDR2 SQIVND (reference sequence). CDR3: CASIETGLTEAFF. CDR3 bases: TGTGCCAGTATAGAGACAGGGCTCACTGAAGCTTTCTTT.

This clone was picked up one time. The V gene is TRBV5-1, the J gene TRBJ2-6; 11 bases line up with TRBD1. Germline-derived CDR1 and CDR2 are SGHRS and YFSETQ. Trimming cost V 1 base and J 0 bases; bases outside gene matches: 3. The length of the CDR3 is 18 residues. CDR3 protein: CASSLSGTGGSGANVLTF. As DNA, the CDR3 is TGCGCCAGCAGCTTGTCTGGGACAGGGGGCTCTGGGGCCAACGTCCTGACTTTC.

The V call is TRBV29-1, the J call TRBJ1-3, with D possibly TRBD1 on 5 matching bases. Germline V CDR1 and CDR2: SQVTM, ANQGSEA. This CDR3 region has 14 residues. V lost 1 base and J 0 bases, leaving 7 bases between the germline ends. The DNA of the CDR3 is TGCAGCGTTGAAGGGACACCCTCTGGAAACACCATATATTTT. Amino acids: CSVEGTPSGNTIYF.

V gene TRBV18 combines with J gene TRBJ2-1; D may be TRBD2 (5 bases). The germline gives CDR1 KGHSH, CDR2 LQKENI. The CDR3 contains 15 residues. Trimming shortened V by 1 base and J by 4 bases, and 11 bases separated the two germline ends. The CDR3 DNA is TGTGCCAGCTCACCACAGGAGGCTACTTACAATGAGCAGTTCTTC. Protein: CASSPQEATYNEQFF.

The V call is TRBV2, the J call TRBJ1-1, with 7 bases identical to TRBD1. V shed 10 bases, J shed 0 bases, and the junction held 5 bases outside the gene matches. The CDR3 is made up of 13 amino acids. Germline CDR1 and CDR2: SNHLY and FYNNEI. For the CDR3, the DNA is TGTGCCACCGGACAGGACCTGAACACTGAAGCTTTCTTT. It specifies CATGQDLNTEAFF.

This sequence joins TRBV7-9 and TRBJ2-7; TRBD1 matches 8 bases. The germline V gene has CDR1 SEHNR and CDR2 FQNEAQ (reference sequence). Unmatched junction bases numbered 4, after V lost 1 base and J lost 2 bases. This CDR3 region has 15 residues. The CDR3 sequence: CASSLGTGGPYEQYF. The CDR3 nucleotides are TGTGCCAGCAGCTTAGGAACAGGGGGTCCCTACGAGCAGTACTTC.

The chain has TRBV7-2 and TRBJ1-5; D is undetermined. CDR1 and CDR2 from the germline V gene are SGHTA and FQGNSA. The germline V and J ends were trimmed by 2 bases and 0 bases, with 11 bases remaining between them. This CDR3 has 16 residues. CDR3 in amino acids: CASSLMPGYSNQPQHF. CDR3 DNA: TGTGCCAGCAGCTTAATGCCAGGTTATAGCAATCAGCCCCAGCATTTT.

This chain joins TRBV27 and TRBJ1-2; 9 positions agree with TRBD1. The CDR3 runs 16 residues. Unmatched junction bases numbered 7, after V lost 0 bases and J lost 5 bases. CDR1 and CDR2 from the germline V gene are MNHEY and SMNVEV (reference sequence). The CDR3 nucleotides read TGTGCCAGCAGTTTATCGAAACAGGGGGCAGGGTATGGCTACACCTTC. It is translated as CASSLSKQGAGYGYTF.

The V gene is TRBV19, the J gene TRBJ1-2, with TRBD1 as a possible D gene (6 bases). Germline lookup yields CDR1 LNHDA and CDR2 SQIVND (reference sequence). The V and J ends lost 6 bases and 2 bases respectively, with 10 bases between them. The CDR3 extends over 13 amino acids. The CDR3 DNA reads TGTGCCAGTAGCCCAGACAGGAACTATGGCTACACCTTC. Protein product: CASSPDRNYGYTF.

The chain joins TRBV12-3 or TRBV12-4 to TRBJ2-7; 7 bases align to TRBD1. The CDR3 length is 13 residues. V dropped 5 bases and J dropped 2; count of bases not matched to a gene: 3. The CDR3 nucleotides are TGTGCCAGCAGTCGGGACAGTCCCTACGAGCAGTACTTC. Encoded protein: CASSRDSPYEQYF.

The V call is TRBV29-1, the J call TRBJ1-1; D possibly corresponds to TRBD1 (5 bases). The CDR3 is 13 amino acids. Trimming removed 4 bases from V and 0 bases from J, with 9 bases in between. Germline V CDR1 and CDR2: SQVTM, ANQGSEA. The CDR3 nucleotides read TGCAGCGTTGGACAGTTAATGAACACTGAAGCTTTCTTT. This encodes CSVGQLMNTEAFF. The variable domain in full, with the rest retrieved from reference TRBV29-1 and TRBJ1-1, is SAVISQKPSRDICQRGTSLTIQCQVDSQVTMMFWYRQQPGQSLTLIATANQGSEATYESGFVIDKFPISRPNLTFSTLTVSNMSPEDSSIYLCSVGQLMNTEAFFGQGTRLTVV.

The chain couples TRBV7-9 to TRBJ2-5; perhaps TRBD2 as D (7 bases). This CDR3 has 15 amino acids. V was pared by 4 bases and J by 2 bases, with 14 bases between. The germline CDR1 and CDR2 sequences are SEHNR and FQNEAQ (reference sequence). The CDR3 spells CASSSWGGGQETQYF. The CDR3 coding sequence is TGTGCCAGCAGCTCCTGGGGAGGGGGGCAAGAGACCCAGTACTTC.

The rearrangement uses TRBV14 and TRBJ1-6; D gene uncertain. Germline loops: CDR1 SGHDN, CDR2 FVKESK. Trimming removed 6 bases at V and 5 bases at J, with 8 bases between. The CDR3 is 13 residues long. As DNA, the CDR3 is TGTGCCAGCAGAGGAACAGATAATTCACCCCTCCACTTT. Translated, it gives CASRGTDNSPLHF.

The V gene is TRBV19, the J gene TRBJ2-2; 14 nucleotides align to TRBD2. CDR1 LNHDA and CDR2 SQIVND come from the germline V gene (reference sequence). CDR3 length equals 17 residues. Unmatched junction bases numbered 5, after V lost 6 bases and J lost 2 bases. Here the CDR3 reads CASSKTSGRVNTGELFF. Here the CDR3 DNA reads TGTGCCAGTAGCAAGACTAGCGGGAGGGTAAACACCGGGGAGCTGTTTTTT. The variable domain in full, with the rest retrieved from reference TRBV19 and TRBJ2-2, is DGGITQSPKYLFRKEGQNVTLSCEQNLNHDAMYWYRQDPGQGLRLIYYSQIVNDFQKGDIAEGYSVSREKKESFPLTVTSAQKNPTAFYLCASSKTSGRVNTGELFFGEGSRLTVL.

A few counts support this clone. The rearrangement joins TRBV19 to TRBJ2-7, with 10 bases matching TRBD1. With 6 bases clipped from V and 6 bases from J, the junction kept 8 bases outside the gene matches. There are 14 residues in the CDR3. Germline-derived CDR1 and CDR2 are LNHDA and SQIVND (reference sequence). CDR3 DNA sequence: TGTGCCAGTAGAAGTGGGACAGGGGCGCCCGAGCAGTACTTC. This sequence encodes CASRSGTGAPEQYF.

The CDR3 here is CASSLVSGGAGNTIYF. CDR3 nucleotide sequence: TGTGCCAGCAGCTTAGTTTCAGGAGGGGCCGGAAACACCATATATTTT. The chain uses TRBV7-6 and TRBJ1-3; tentatively, D is TRBD1 (5 bases). Looked up from germline, CDR1 is SGHVS and CDR2 is FNYEAQ. The CDR3 is 16 residues long. Trimming removed 1 base from V and 4 bases from J, with 14 bases in between. Full variable domain (remainder filled in from reference TRBV7-6 and TRBJ1-3): GAGVSQSPRYKVTKRGQDVALRCDPISGHVSLYWYRQALGQGPEFLTYFNYEAQQDKSGLPNDRFSAERPEGSISTLTIQRTEQRDSAMYRCASSLVSGGAGNTIYFGEGSWLTVV.